One and the same sample provided the 23 T cell receptor beta chains below, sequenced in a study of T cells in Graves' hyperthyroidism and ophthalmopathy. Amplified TCR beta CDR3 regions derived from RNA transcripts. With the HTBI primer set, the TCR CDR3 went through a first round of RT-PCR. In TCRdb, the multiplex PCR reads were re-called with MiXCR into one record per CDR3 protein. The repertoire consists of fewer than 550,000 distinct CDR3 sequences, with approximately 24% occurring once and the leading ten covering roughly 10%. Sequenced material: blood. These receptors were collected from a young woman with Graves' ophthalmopathy.

Only a few counts were recorded for this clonotype. The V gene is TRBV4-1, the J gene TRBJ2-7; 8 positions match TRBD1. This CDR3 has 15 residues. Looked up from germline, CDR1 is MGHRA and CDR2 is YSYEKL. V trimming: 2 bases; J trimming: 5 bases; junction bases outside the gene matches: 8. CDR3 residues: CASSQLGDRGHEQYF. CDR3 in DNA: TGCGCCAGCAGCCAACTGGGTGACAGGGGTCACGAGCAGTACTTC.

This clonotype occurred many times. This chain connects TRBV7-8 to TRBJ2-7, with D tentatively TRBD2 (6 bases). The CDR3 spans 13 residues. Germline V CDR1 and CDR2: SGHVS, FQNEAQ. With 3 bases removed from V and 4 bases from J, the gap between germline ends came to 10 bases. The CDR3 DNA reads TGTGCCAGCAGCTTTTTCGGGAGTTACGAGCAGTACTTC. As protein: CASSFFGSYEQYF.

This rearrangement joins TRBV7-2 to TRBJ1-3; D not certain. CDR1 is SGHTA, CDR2 FQGNSA, per germline. Trimming removed 0 bases at V and 0 bases at J, with 6 bases between. The CDR3 has 15 amino acids. The CDR3 DNA reads TGTGCCAGCAGCTTAGCTTGGGGCTCTGGAAACACCATATATTTT. The encoded protein is CASSLAWGSGNTIYF. Together with reference TRBV7-2 and TRBJ1-3, the CDR3 gives the full variable domain: GAGVSQSPSNKVTEKGKDVELRCDPISGHTALYWYRQSLGQGLEFLIYFQGNSAPDKSGLPSDRFSAERTGGSVSTLTIQRTQQEDSAVYLCASSLAWGSGNTIYFGEGSWLTVV.

There are many counts of this clonotype. The DNA of the CDR3 is TGTGCCAGCAGTTTATCAGCAGGGGGTTACTATGGCTACACCTTC. It translates to CASSLSAGGYYGYTF. The rearrangement uses TRBV27 and TRBJ1-2; 7 nucleotides line up with TRBD1. The CDR3 loop spans 15 amino acids. Trimming cost V 0 bases and J 3 bases; bases outside gene matches: 4. The germline gives CDR1 MNHEY, CDR2 SMNVEV (reference sequence).

This clonotype was seen many times. The CDR3 protein is CASSLSHRGRWTEAFF. The DNA of the CDR3 is TGTGCCAGCAGTTTATCGCACAGGGGGCGGTGGACTGAAGCTTTCTTT. V and J are TRBV12-3 or TRBV12-4 and TRBJ1-1; 9 nucleotides align to TRBD1. CDR3 length: 16 residues. The trim removed 2 bases at V and 5 bases at J, leaving 9 bases unmatched.

This chain links TRBV6-1 with TRBJ2-7, with a possible D match to TRBD1 (5 bases). The V and J ends lost 0 bases and 2 bases respectively, with 11 bases between them. This CDR3 region has 15 residues. Germline V gene data show CDR1 as MNHNS and CDR2 as SASEGT. CDR3 loop: CASSEALQGPYEQYF. CDR3 in DNA: TGTGCCAGCAGTGAAGCGCTTCAGGGTCCCTACGAGCAGTACTTC.

Ten or more counts support this clonotype. The chain joins TRBV11-2 to TRBJ2-7; D could derive from TRBD1 or TRBD2 (5 bases each). The CDR3 covers 14 residues. Trimming removed 3 bases from V and 6 bases from J, with 15 bases in between. Germline CDR1 SGHAT, CDR2 FQNNGV. CDR3 DNA: TGTGCCAGCAGCTTGGGGACGACCCTATTCGAGCAGTACTTC. Amino acids: CASSLGTTLFEQYF.

The genes are TRBV6-1 and TRBJ2-7, with 8 bases identical to TRBD1. The CDR3 length is 13 residues. CDR1 and CDR2 (germline): MNHNS, SASEGT. After removal of 4 bases from V and 7 bases from J, the junction contained 6 bases not matched to a gene. The CDR3 sequence: CASSGDRLFEQYF. For the CDR3, the DNA is TGTGCCAGCAGTGGGGACAGGCTTTTTGAGCAGTACTTC.

This clonotype was seen many times. This sequence joins TRBV2 and TRBJ1-1, with 11 positions matching TRBD1. Per germline, CDR1 SNHLY and CDR2 FYNNEI. The CDR3 contains 16 residues. V lost 2 bases, J lost 1 base, and 3 bases stayed unmatched. This chain's CDR3 is CASSEQDRGQNTEAFF. The CDR3, as DNA: TGTGCCAGCAGTGAACAGGACAGGGGGCAGAACACTGAAGCTTTCTTT.

In this sample, this clonotype turned up many times. This rearrangement joins TRBV12-3 or TRBV12-4 to TRBJ1-1, with D possibly being TRBD1 (5 bases). The CDR3 runs 15 residues. Trimming stripped 4 bases from V and 2 bases from J, with 14 bases between. CDR3: CASSSQQGGNTEAFF. The CDR3, as DNA: TGTGCCAGCAGTTCTCAGCAGGGAGGAAACACTGAAGCTTTCTTT.

This clonotype was counted many times. The rearrangement uses TRBV2 and TRBJ1-5; no clear D. This CDR3 spans 14 amino acids. Trimming stripped 6 bases from V and 2 bases from J, with 11 bases between. Germline V gives CDR1 SNHLY, CDR2 FYNNEI. CDR3 region: CASSEETGNQPQHF. The CDR3, as DNA: TGTGCCAGCAGCGAGGAAACGGGCAATCAGCCCCAGCATTTT.

The J gene is TRBJ2-5, the V gene TRBV6-1, with 8 bases identical to TRBD1. J gave up 1 base and V 4 bases, and 11 bases lay outside the gene matches. Germline V CDR1 and CDR2: MNHNS, SASEGT. The CDR3 extends over 17 amino acids. The CDR3 DNA sequence: TGTGCCAGCAGTGCAAACCCGGGACAGGCCCTCCAAGAGACCCAGTACTTC. It translates to CASSANPGQALQETQYF.

The genes are TRBV12-3 or TRBV12-4 and TRBJ2-7; no firm D call. V was cut by 4 bases and J by 6 bases, with 16 bases left in between. The CDR3 length is 14 residues. CDR3 protein: CASSSTTTASEQYF. The DNA of the CDR3 is TGTGCCAGCAGTTCAACAACAACGGCTAGCGAGCAGTACTTC.

This clonotype was detected ten times or more. V and J are TRBV9 and TRBJ1-1; no firm D call. Trimming shortened V by 4 bases and J by 1 base, and 8 bases separated the two germline ends. Germline loops: CDR1 SGDLS, CDR2 YYNGEE. CDR3 length: 13 amino acids. CDR3 in amino acids: CASSPLWNTEAFF. The CDR3 DNA sequence: TGTGCCAGCAGCCCGCTATGGAACACTGAAGCTTTCTTT.

The chain couples TRBV30 to TRBJ1-1, with 7 bases that match TRBD1. The trim removed 3 bases at V and 0 bases at J, leaving 13 bases unmatched. The CDR3 contains 17 residues. CDR1 GTSNPN and CDR2 SVGIG come from the germline V gene (reference sequence). CDR3 nucleotides: TGTGCCTGGAGGGGGGGTTGGACAGGACGGATGAACACTGAAGCTTTCTTT. This gives the protein CAWRGGWTGRMNTEAFF.

This clonotype was observed many times. The chain joins TRBV9 to TRBJ1-2, with D perhaps matching TRBD1 (5 bases). The germline gives CDR1 SGDLS, CDR2 YYNGEE. V was cut by 0 bases and J by 6 bases, with 18 bases left in between. This CDR3 comprises 16 residues. CDR3 protein: CASSVGPDSSLHGYTF. CDR3 nucleotides: TGTGCCAGCAGCGTAGGTCCCGACAGTTCTCTCCATGGCTACACCTTC.

In this sample, this clonotype turned up many times. The chain joins TRBV7-8 to TRBJ2-5; 8 bases match TRBD2. The CDR3 runs 20 residues. Germline CDR1 SGHVS, CDR2 FQNEAQ. Trimming cost V 1 base and J 7 bases; bases outside gene matches: 23. The CDR3 loop reads CASSLVSVGGTSPKRRTQYF. The CDR3 DNA sequence: TGTGCCAGCAGCTTAGTCAGCGTGGGGGGGACTAGTCCTAAGAGAAGGACCCAGTACTTC. Based on the CDR3 plus reference TRBV7-8 and TRBJ2-5, the full variable domain is GAGVSQSPRYKVAKRGQDVALRCDPISGHVSLFWYQQALGQGPEFLTYFQNEAQLDKSGLPSDRFFAERPEGSVSTLKIQRTQQEDSAVYLCASSLVSVGGTSPKRRTQYFGPGTRLLVL.

This clonotype was recorded at least ten times. V is TRBV19 and J is TRBJ1-1, with 11 bases identical to TRBD1. V lost 9 bases to trimming and J lost 1 base; unmatched junction nucleotides: 7. This CDR3 contains 15 residues. From germline, CDR1 is LNHDA and CDR2 SQIVND (reference sequence). The CDR3 nucleotides are TGTGCCAGCAGAGGACAGGGGGCCGAGAACACTGAAGCTTTCTTT. It codes for CASRGQGAENTEAFF.

This clonotype turned up a few times. The rearrangement links TRBV11-1 to TRBJ1-1; D is unclear. Deletions cut 4 bases from V and 1 base from J, with 16 bases between. Germline CDR1 and CDR2: SGHAT and FQDESV (reference sequence). The CDR3 length is 16 residues. The CDR3 nucleotides are TGTGCCAGCAGCTCCGACAAGTACTCTGGGAACACTGAAGCTTTCTTT. Translated: CASSSDKYSGNTEAFF.

Only one count was recorded for this clonotype. The chain is built from TRBV27 and TRBJ1-2, with D perhaps TRBD1 (5 bases). CDR3 size: 13 residues. Germline V gives CDR1 MNHEY, CDR2 SMNVEV (reference sequence). Trimming removed 6 bases from V and 8 bases from J, with 16 bases in between. In DNA, the CDR3 is TGTGCCAGCAGCGCGGGAGGGGCGGGGGGCTACACCTTC. This sequence encodes CASSAGGAGGYTF.

The rearrangement links TRBV9 to TRBJ1-1; D not resolved. The germline V and J ends were trimmed by 2 bases and 3 bases, with 14 bases remaining between them. Germline V lookup: CDR1 SGDLS, CDR2 YYNGEE. CDR3 length equals 15 residues. In nucleotides, the CDR3 is TGTGCCAGCAGCGTTTTGGGAGGCGGGGACACTGAAGCTTTCTTT. This codes for CASSVLGGGDTEAFF. Full variable domain (remainder filled in from reference TRBV9 and TRBJ1-1): DSGVTQTPKHLITATGQRVTLRCSPRSGDLSVYWYQQSLDQGLQFLIQYYNGEERAKGNILERFSAQQFPDLHSELNLSSLELGDSALYFCASSVLGGGDTEAFFGQGTRLTVV.

The sample holds many counts of this clonotype. V is TRBV4-3 and J is TRBJ1-5; D gene ambiguous. With 4 bases removed from V and 9 bases from J, the gap between germline ends came to 13 bases. Germline CDR1 and CDR2: LGHNA and YSLEER. The CDR3 length is 13 residues. CDR3 sequence (DNA): TGCGCCAGCAGCCGGGGTTGGAATTGGCCCCAGCATTTT. Translation: CASSRGWNWPQHF.

This clonotype was counted many times. CDR3 region: CASRPSRARNQPQHF. For the CDR3, the DNA is TGTGCCAGCAGGCCCTCCAGGGCCCGCAATCAGCCCCAGCATTTT. V gene TRBV6-1 combines with J gene TRBJ1-5; perhaps TRBD1 as D (5 bases). V lost 6 bases and J lost 2, with 14 bases in between. The germline V gene encodes CDR1 MNHNS and CDR2 SASEGT. This CDR3 comprises 15 residues.